What follows is one T cell receptor (beta chain) and its context. This CDR3 region has 17 residues. Per germline, CDR1 MDHEN and CDR2 SYDVKM. With V trimmed by 8 bases and J by 4 bases, 15 bases remained unmatched. This record belongs to a study of blood T cell repertoires in COVID-19. Study-wide background: The origin of the acute and convalescent COVID-19 samples was the United States, Italy and Spain. T cells, B-cell-depleted T cells, or PBMCs supplied cDNA or gDNA.

Under the authors' procedure: The assay estimated nucleated cells by amplifying reference gene primers. Sequenced by immunoSEQ multiplex PCR; TCRdb stores in-frame clones only, minus some. The DNA was the basis for D and trimming; V, J and clone size are from that table. Altogether about 200,000 clones are present, roughly 94% being singletons, with the ten largest covering approximately 1.2%. The receptor was derived from a young man with acute or convalescent COVID-19. Input material: peripheral blood. This chain connects TRBV28 to TRBJ2-5, with 11 bases identical to TRBD2. The CDR3 DNA sequence: TGTGCCAGCGGTCCAGGCGTAGCGGGGGGGCTGAGAGAGACCCAGTACTTC. It encodes CASGPGVAGGLRETQYF.